The 7 T cell receptor beta chains below all came from one sample that was sequenced in a study of beta chain features in type 1 diabetes. The entirety of the isolated RNA underwent reverse transcription, so expressed TCRB transcripts were sequenced. This table comes from immunoSEQ multiplex PCR, and its TCRdb copy is limited to in-frame clones, with some not included. The profile shows about 150,000 clones, 9.2% of them singletons. The sequenced material came from central memory CD4+ T cells from blood. These receptors were taken from a man younger than 35 in good health.

The table lists this clone with many counts. The chain is built from TRBV30 and TRBJ2-3; 12 nucleotides agree with TRBD2. CDR1 and CDR2 (germline): GTSNPN, SVGIG (reference sequence). The CDR3 length is 16 residues. V shed 3 bases, J shed 4 bases, and the junction held 8 bases outside the gene matches. Written as DNA, the CDR3 is TGTGCCTGGAGACACCGGACTAGCGGGGCGGCAGATACGCAGTATTTT. Translated, it gives CAWRHRTSGAADTQYF.

Only a few counts were recorded for this clone. The J gene is TRBJ2-3, the V gene TRBV5-5; D is perhaps TRBD2 (7 bases). The CDR3 runs to 14 residues. The germline CDR1 and CDR2 sequences are SGHKS and YYEKEE (reference sequence). V was pared by 0 bases and J by 5 bases, with 10 bases between. CDR3 DNA sequence: TGTGCCAGCAGCTTGGCGGGGGGCAAAGATACGCAGTATTTT. This codes for CASSLAGGKDTQYF.

The chain couples TRBV27 to TRBJ2-7; TRBD2 matches 10 bases. The germline V gene has CDR1 MNHEY and CDR2 SMNVEV (reference sequence). J was trimmed by 7 bases and V by 3 bases; bases with no gene match: 9. There are 15 residues in the CDR3. In nucleotides, the CDR3 is TGTGCCAGCAGTTTGAAAGCGGGGGGGCTTTTTGAGCAGTACTTC. It codes for CASSLKAGGLFEQYF.

This clone turned up a few times. The CDR3, as DNA: TGTGCCAGCAGCTTAGATGGGACAGGGGGCAATGAGCAGTTCTTC. This translates into CASSLDGTGGNEQFF. The V gene is TRBV7-2, the J gene TRBJ2-1; the match to TRBD1 covers 11 bases. CDR1 and CDR2 from the germline V gene are SGHTA and FQGNSA. The V and J ends lost 1 base and 6 bases, in that order; junction bases with no gene match: 2. The CDR3 spans 15 residues. Drawing the rest from reference TRBV7-2 and TRBJ2-1, the complete variable domain is GAGVSQSPSNKVTEKGKDVELRCDPISGHTALYWYRQSLGQGLEFLIYFQGNSAPDKSGLPSDRFSAERTGGSVSTLTIQRTQQEDSAVYLCASSLDGTGGNEQFFGPGTRLTVL.

The CDR3, as DNA: TGCGCCAGCAGCCGAGGGGACAGGGGCGATGATGAGCAGTTCTTC. Translation gives CASSRGDRGDDEQFF. This sequence joins TRBV5-1 and TRBJ2-1; 10 bases line up with TRBD1. CDR1 is SGHRS and CDR2 is YFSETQ in the germline V gene. This CDR3 comprises 15 residues. Unmatched junction bases numbered 9, after V lost 4 bases and J lost 8 bases.

This chain connects TRBV5-1 to TRBJ1-1, with a possible D match to TRBD1 (5 bases). There are 16 residues in the CDR3. Germline values: CDR1 SGHRS, CDR2 YFSETQ. The V end lost 4 bases, the J end lost 0 bases, and 16 bases lay between the germline ends. CDR3 in amino acids: CASSPQGRGMNTEAFF. DNA for the CDR3: TGCGCCAGCAGCCCCCAAGGCCGGGGGATGAACACTGAAGCTTTCTTT.

This clone showed up just a few times. The rearrangement links TRBV7-9 to TRBJ2-5; 10 bases agree with TRBD2. Germline lookup yields CDR1 SEHNR and CDR2 FQNEAQ (reference sequence). There are 18 residues in the CDR3. With 5 bases clipped from V and 2 bases from J, the junction kept 14 bases outside the gene matches. CDR3 protein: CASSPPKVLAGVQETQYF. The CDR3 DNA follows: TGTGCCAGCAGCCCCCCCAAAGTTCTAGCGGGGGTACAAGAGACCCAGTACTTC.